One TCR beta chain is described in this entry. Its antigen is not known. This specimen comes from a study of T cell responses to AZD1222 COVID-19 vaccine. Across the whole study: Pooling covered second doses at about 4 or about 12 weeks. Study findings and constraints: Possibly, clonal diversity was underestimated; donors were largely white British and included more females.

Using immunoSEQ multiplex PCR, the repertoire was profiled, and TCRdb retains in-frame clones only, with some absent. The sample has about 140,000 clones; around 88% are singletons. J was trimmed by 0 bases and V by 2 bases; bases with no gene match: 7. The germline gives CDR1 MNHEY, CDR2 SMNVEV (reference sequence). The CDR3 length is 17 residues. The sequence came from an adult in good health. The chain employs TRBV27 and TRBJ2-1, with TRBD2 matching over 7 bases. The material was peripheral blood, obtained on day 0 of AZD1222 vaccination. CDR3 loop: CASSLGAGAFSYNEQFF. In DNA form, the CDR3 reads TGTGCCAGCAGTTTAGGGGCGGGAGCATTCTCCTACAATGAGCAGTTCTTC.